This T cell receptor (beta chain) was identified in a study of blood T cells in healthy people across ages. Findings and limits, study-wide: The study regarded diversity estimates from one million T cells as underestimates.

Each donor supplied 8 to 10 milliliters of peripheral blood. This clonotype was recorded a few times. As yet, its antigen is unknown. The CDR3 has 14 residues. V was trimmed by 7 bases and J by 5 bases, leaving 17 bases between them. CDR1 is LNHDA, CDR2 SQIVND, per germline (reference sequence). The authors ran a second PCR of 7 to 11 cycles using a sample-barcoded 5' primer and a J-beta primer mix. MiXCR was run by TCRdb on the 5' RACE reads, yielding one entry per CDR3 protein. The table shows hundreds of thousands of distinct CDR3 sequences, with around 21% occurring only once. V gene TRBV19 combines with J gene TRBJ2-5; possibly TRBD2 for D (7 bases). The TCR sequence derives from a man in his 70s in good health. What was sequenced was blood. CDR3 coding DNA: TGTGCCAGTACCCGTGGGGGGGCTTCGGAGACCCAGTACTTC. Its protein product is CASTRGGASETQYF. Supplemented by reference TRBV19 and TRBJ2-5, the full variable domain reads DGGITQSPKYLFRKEGQNVTLSCEQNLNHDAMYWYRQDPGQGLRLIYYSQIVNDFQKGDIAEGYSVSREKKESFPLTVTSAQKNPTAFYLCASTRGGASETQYFGPGTRLLVL.